The clone carrying this T cell receptor (beta chain) has just a few counts. Its matching antigen is unknown. Losses at the gene ends were 6 bases for V and 7 bases for J; bases not matched to a gene: 8. CDR1 and CDR2 from the germline V gene are MDHEN and SYDVKM. This CDR3 has 15 amino acids. This record belongs to a study of shared clonotypes between healthy human individuals. Study-wide results and caveats: In general, naive subsets displayed greater estimated richness than memory subsets did. Compared with clonotypes that all four donors shared, non-shared clonotypes had lower generation probabilities.

The assay was immunoSEQ multiplex PCR, and TCRdb's table has in-frame clones only and misses some. The data show hundreds of thousands of clones, about 74% seen once. This receptor was obtained from a young man in good health. Material for sequencing was memory CD4+ T cells sorted from blood. Specified subset: CD45RA-negative fraction. The chain couples TRBV28 to TRBJ1-5, with 11 bases that match TRBD1. The CDR3 DNA reads TGTGCCAGCAGAGACTGGACAGGGGGCCTGCAGCCCCAGCATTTT. Its protein product is CASRDWTGGLQPQHF.